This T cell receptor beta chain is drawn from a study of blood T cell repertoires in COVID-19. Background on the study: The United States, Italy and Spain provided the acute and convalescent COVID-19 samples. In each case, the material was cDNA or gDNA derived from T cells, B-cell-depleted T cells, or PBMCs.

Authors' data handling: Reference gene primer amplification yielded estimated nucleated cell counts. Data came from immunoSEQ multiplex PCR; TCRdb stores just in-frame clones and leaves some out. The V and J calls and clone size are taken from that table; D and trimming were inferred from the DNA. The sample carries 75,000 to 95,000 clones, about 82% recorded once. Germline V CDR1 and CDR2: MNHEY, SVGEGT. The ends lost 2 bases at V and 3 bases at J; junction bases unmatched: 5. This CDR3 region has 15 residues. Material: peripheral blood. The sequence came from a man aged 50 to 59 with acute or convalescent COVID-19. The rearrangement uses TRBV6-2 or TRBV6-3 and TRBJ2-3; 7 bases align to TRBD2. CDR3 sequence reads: CASSYGGLGTDTQYF. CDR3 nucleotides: TGTGCCAGCAGTTACGGAGGACTAGGGACAGATACGCAGTATTTT.